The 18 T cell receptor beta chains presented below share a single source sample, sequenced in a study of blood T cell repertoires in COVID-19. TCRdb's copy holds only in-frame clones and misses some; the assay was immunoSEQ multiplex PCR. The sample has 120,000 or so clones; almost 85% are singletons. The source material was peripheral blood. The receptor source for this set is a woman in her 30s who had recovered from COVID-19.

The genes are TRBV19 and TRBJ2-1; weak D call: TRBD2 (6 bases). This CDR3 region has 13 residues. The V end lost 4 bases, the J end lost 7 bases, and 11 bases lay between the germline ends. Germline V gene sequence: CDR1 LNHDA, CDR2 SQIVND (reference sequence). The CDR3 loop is CASSKTSGNEQFF. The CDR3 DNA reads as TGTGCCAGTAGTAAGACCAGCGGGAATGAGCAGTTCTTC.

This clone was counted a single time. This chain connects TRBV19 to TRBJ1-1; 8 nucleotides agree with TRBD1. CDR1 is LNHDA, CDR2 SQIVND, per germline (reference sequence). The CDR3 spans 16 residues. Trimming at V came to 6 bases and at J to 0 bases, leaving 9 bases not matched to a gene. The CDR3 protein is CASSIVTGGMNTEAFF. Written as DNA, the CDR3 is TGTGCCAGTAGCATCGTAACAGGGGGGATGAACACTGAAGCTTTCTTT.

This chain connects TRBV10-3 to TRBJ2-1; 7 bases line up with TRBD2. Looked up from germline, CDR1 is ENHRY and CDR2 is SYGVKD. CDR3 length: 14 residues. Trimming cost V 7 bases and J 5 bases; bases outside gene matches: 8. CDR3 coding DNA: TGTGCCATCAAGGAGGCTAGCGGTCACAATGAGCAGTTCTTC. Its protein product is CAIKEASGHNEQFF.

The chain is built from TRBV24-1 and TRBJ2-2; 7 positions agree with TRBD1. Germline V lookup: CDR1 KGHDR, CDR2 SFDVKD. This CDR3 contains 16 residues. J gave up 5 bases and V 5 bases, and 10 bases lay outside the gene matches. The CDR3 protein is CATSGGGQGRTGELFF. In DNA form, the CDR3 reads TGTGCCACCAGTGGAGGGGGCCAGGGTCGTACCGGGGAGCTGTTTTTT.

CDR3 in DNA: TGTGCCAGCAGCTTAGGAGGGATGAACACTGAAGCTTTCTTT. Protein sequence: CASSLGGMNTEAFF. This rearrangement joins TRBV7-9 to TRBJ1-1; D is ambiguous. V lost 1 base to trimming and J lost 0 bases, with 6 bases between them. Germline V gene sequence: CDR1 SEHNR, CDR2 FQNEAQ (reference sequence). This CDR3 region has 14 residues.

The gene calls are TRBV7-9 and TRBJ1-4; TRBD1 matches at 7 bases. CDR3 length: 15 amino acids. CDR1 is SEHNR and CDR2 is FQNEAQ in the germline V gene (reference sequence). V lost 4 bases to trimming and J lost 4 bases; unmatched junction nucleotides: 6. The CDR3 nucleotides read TGTGCCAGCAGCTCACCGACAGGGAGTAATGAAAAACTGTTTTTT. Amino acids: CASSSPTGSNEKLFF.

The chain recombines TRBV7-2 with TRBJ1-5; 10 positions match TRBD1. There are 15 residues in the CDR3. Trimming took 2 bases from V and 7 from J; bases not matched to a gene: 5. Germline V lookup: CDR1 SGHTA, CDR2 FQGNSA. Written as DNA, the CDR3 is TGTGCCAGCAGCTTAACGGACAGGGGGTTCCAGCCCCAGCATTTT. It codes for CASSLTDRGFQPQHF.

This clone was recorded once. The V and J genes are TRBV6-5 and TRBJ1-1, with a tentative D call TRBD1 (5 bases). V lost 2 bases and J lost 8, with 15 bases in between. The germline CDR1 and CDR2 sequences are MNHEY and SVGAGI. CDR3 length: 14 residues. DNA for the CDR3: TGTGCCAGCAGTTACACCCCGACAGATCCCGAAGCTTTCTTT. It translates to CASSYTPTDPEAFF.

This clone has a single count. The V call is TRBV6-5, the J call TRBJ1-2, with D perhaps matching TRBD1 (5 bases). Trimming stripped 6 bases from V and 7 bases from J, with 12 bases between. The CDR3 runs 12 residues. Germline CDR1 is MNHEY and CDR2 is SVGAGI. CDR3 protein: CASRSYRSGYTF. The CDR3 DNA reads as TGTGCCAGCAGATCCTACAGGTCTGGCTACACCTTC.

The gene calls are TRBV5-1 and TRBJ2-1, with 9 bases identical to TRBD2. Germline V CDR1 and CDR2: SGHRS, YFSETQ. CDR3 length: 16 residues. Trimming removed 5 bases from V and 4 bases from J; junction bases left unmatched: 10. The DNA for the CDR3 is TGCGCCAGCAGTCTAAGGGCTAGCGGGGTTTACAATGAGCAGTTCTTC. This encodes CASSLRASGVYNEQFF. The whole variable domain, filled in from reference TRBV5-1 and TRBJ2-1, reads KAGVTQTPRYLIKTRGQQVTLSCSPISGHRSVSWYQQTPGQGLQFLFEYFSETQRNKGNFPGRFSGRQFSNSRSEMNVSTLELGDSALYLCASSLRASGVYNEQFFGPGTRLTVL.

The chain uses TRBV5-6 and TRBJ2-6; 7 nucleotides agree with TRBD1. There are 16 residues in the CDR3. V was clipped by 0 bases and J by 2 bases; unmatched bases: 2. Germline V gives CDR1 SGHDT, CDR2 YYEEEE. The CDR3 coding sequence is TGTGCCAGCAGCTTGGTAGGGGGCGCTGGGGCCAACGTCCTGACTTTC. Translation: CASSLVGGAGANVLTF.

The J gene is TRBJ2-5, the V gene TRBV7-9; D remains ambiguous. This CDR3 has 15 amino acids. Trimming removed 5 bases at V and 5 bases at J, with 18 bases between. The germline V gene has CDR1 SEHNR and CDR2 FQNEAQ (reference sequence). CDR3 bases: TGTGCCAGCAGCGCCCGGAGAGGAACTCTGGAGACCCAGTACTTC. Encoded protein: CASSARRGTLETQYF.

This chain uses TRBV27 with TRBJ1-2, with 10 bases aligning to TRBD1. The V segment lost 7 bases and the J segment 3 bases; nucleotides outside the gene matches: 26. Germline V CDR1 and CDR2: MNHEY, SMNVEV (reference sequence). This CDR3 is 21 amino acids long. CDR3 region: CASTLTYPGGQGRALDYGYTF. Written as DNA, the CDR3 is TGTGCCAGCACCCTTACCTATCCGGGGGGACAGGGGAGGGCTTTGGACTATGGCTACACCTTC.

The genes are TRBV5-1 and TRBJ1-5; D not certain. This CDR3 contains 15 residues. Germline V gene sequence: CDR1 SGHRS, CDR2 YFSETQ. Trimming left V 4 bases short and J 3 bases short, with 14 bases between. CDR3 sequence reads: CASSLVTGTNQPQHF. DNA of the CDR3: TGCGCCAGCAGCCTGGTGACGGGTACCAATCAGCCCCAGCATTTT.

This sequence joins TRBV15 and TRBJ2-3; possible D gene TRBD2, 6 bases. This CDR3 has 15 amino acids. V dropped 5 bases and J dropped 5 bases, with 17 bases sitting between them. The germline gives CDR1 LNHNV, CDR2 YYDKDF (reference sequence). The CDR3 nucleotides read TGTGCCACCAGCCGGAGGGGACCCCCCGGAGATACGCAGTATTTT. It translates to CATSRRGPPGDTQYF.

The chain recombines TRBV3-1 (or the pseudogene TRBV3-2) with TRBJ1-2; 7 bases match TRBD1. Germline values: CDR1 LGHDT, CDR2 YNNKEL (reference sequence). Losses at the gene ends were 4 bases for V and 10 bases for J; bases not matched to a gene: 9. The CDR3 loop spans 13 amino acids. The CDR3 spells CASSPDRDRAYTF. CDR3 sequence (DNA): TGTGCCAGCAGCCCCGACAGGGATCGAGCCTACACCTTC.

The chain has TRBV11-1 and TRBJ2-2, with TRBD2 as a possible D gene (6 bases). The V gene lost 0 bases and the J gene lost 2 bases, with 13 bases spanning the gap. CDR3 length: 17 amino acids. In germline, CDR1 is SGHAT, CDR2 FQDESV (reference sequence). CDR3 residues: CASSLATWGENTGELFF. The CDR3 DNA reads TGTGCCAGCAGCTTAGCAACGTGGGGGGAAAACACCGGGGAGCTGTTTTTT.

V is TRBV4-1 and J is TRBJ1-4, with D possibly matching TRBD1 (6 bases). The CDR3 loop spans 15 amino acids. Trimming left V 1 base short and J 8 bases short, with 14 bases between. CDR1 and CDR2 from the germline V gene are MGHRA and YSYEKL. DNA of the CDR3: TGCGCCAGCAGCCAAGTAGGTACAGGGTGGGAAAAACTGTTTTTT. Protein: CASSQVGTGWEKLFF.